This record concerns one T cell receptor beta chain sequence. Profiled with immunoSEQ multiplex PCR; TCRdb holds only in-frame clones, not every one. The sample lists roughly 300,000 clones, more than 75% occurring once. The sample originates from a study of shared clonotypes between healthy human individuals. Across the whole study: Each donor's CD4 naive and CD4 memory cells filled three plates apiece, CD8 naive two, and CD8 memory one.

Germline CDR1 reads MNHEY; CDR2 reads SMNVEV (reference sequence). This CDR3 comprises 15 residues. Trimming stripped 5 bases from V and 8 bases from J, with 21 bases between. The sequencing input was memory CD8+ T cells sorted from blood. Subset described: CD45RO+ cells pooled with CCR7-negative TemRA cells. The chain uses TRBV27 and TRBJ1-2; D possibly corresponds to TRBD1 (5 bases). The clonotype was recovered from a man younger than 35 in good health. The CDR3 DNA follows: TGTGCCAGCAGTCCCGTGGGGCCGATCCTCTGGGGCTACACCTTC. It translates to CASSPVGPILWGYTF.